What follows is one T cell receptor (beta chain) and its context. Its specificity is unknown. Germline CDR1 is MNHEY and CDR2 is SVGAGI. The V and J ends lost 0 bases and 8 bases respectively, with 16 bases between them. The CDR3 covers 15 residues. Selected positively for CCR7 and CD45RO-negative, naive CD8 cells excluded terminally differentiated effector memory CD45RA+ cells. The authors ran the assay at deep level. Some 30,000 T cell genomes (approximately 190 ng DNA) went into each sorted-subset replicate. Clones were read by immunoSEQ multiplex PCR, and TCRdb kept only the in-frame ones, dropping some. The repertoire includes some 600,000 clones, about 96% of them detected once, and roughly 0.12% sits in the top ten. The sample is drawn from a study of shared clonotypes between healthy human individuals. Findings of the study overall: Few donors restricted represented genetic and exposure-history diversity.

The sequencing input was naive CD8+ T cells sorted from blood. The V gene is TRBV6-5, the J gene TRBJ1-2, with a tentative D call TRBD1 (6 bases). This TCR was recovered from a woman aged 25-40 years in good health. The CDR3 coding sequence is TGTGCCAGCAGTTACTCTAACCCAGGGGAAGGGGGCTACACCTTC. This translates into CASSYSNPGEGGYTF.